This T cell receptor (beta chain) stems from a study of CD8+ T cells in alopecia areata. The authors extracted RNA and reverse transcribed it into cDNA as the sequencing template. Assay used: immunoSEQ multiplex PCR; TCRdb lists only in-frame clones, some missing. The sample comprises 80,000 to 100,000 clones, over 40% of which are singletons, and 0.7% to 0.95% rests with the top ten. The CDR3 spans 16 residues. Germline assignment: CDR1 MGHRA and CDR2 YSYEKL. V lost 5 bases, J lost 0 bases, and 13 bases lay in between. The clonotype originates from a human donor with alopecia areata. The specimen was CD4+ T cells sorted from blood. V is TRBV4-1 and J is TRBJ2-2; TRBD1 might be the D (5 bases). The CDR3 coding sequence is TGCGCCAGCAGCTTCAGGGTCCCCGCGAACACCGGGGAGCTGTTTTTT. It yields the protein CASSFRVPANTGELFF.